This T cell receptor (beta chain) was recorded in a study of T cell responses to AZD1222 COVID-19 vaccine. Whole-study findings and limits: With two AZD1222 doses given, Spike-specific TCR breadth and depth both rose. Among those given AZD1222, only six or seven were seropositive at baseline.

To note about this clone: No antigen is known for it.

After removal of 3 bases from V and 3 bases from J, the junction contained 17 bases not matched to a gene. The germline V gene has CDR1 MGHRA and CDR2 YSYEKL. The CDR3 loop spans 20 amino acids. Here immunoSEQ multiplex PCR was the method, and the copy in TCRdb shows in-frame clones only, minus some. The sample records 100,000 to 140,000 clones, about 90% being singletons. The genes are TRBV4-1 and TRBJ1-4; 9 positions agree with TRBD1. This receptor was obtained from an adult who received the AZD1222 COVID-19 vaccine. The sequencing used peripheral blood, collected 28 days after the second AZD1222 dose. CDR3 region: CASSHSHLGTGQLANEKLFF. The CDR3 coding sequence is TGCGCCAGCAGCCATAGTCACCTAGGGACAGGGCAGTTGGCTAATGAAAAACTGTTTTTT.